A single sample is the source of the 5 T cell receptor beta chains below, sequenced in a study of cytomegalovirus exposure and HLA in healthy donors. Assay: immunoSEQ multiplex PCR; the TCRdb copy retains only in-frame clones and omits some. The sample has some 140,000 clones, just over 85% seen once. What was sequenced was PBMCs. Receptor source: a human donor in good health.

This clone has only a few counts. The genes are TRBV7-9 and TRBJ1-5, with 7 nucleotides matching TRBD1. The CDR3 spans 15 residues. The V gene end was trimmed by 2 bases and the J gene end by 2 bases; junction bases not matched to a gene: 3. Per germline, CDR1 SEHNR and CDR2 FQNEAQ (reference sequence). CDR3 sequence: CASSLTGQGNQPQHF. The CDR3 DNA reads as TGTGCCAGCAGCTTAACCGGACAGGGCAATCAGCCCCAGCATTTT.

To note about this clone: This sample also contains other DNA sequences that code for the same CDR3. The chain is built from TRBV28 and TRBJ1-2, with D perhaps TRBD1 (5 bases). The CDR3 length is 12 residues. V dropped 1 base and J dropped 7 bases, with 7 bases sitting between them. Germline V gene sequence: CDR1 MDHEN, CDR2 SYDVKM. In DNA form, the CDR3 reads TGTGCCAGCAGTTTATTGGGGGGTGGCTACACCTTC. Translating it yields CASSLLGGGYTF.

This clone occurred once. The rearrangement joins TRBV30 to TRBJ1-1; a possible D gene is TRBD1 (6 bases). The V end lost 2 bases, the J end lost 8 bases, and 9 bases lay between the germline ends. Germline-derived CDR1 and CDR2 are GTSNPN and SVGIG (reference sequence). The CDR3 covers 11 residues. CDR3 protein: CAWSQGPEAFF. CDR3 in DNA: TGTGCCTGGAGTCAGGGGCCCGAAGCTTTCTTT.

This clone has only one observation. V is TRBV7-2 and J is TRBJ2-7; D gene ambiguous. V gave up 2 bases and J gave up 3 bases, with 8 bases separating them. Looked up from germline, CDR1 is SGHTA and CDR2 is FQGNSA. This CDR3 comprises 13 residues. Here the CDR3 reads CASSLYILYEQYF. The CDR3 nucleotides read TGTGCCAGCAGCTTATACATTCTCTACGAGCAGTACTTC.

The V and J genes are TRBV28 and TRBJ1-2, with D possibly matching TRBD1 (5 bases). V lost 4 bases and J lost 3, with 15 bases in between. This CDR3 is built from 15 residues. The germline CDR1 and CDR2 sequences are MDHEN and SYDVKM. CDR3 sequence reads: CASSSTGTPYYGYTF. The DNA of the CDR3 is TGTGCCAGCAGTTCAACCGGGACTCCCTACTATGGCTACACCTTC.